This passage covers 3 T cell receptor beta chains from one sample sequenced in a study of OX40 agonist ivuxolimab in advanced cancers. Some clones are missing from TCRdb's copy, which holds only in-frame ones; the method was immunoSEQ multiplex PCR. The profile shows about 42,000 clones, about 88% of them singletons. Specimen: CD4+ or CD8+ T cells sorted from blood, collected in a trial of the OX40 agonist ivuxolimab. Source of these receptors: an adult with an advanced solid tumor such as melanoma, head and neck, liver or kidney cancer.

The chain's CDR3 is CASSLWHITGNNSPLHF. CDR3 in DNA: TGTGCCAGCAGTTTATGGCATATCACAGGGAACAATTCACCCCTCCACTTT. The V gene is TRBV28, the J gene TRBJ1-6; perhaps TRBD1 as D (6 bases). The germline CDR1 and CDR2 sequences are MDHEN and SYDVKM. The V end lost 0 bases, the J end lost 7 bases, and 16 bases lay between the germline ends. The CDR3 totals 17 residues. Complete variable domain (other parts from reference TRBV28 and TRBJ1-6): DVKVTQSSRYLVKRTGEKVFLECVQDMDHENMFWYRQDPGLGLRLIYFSYDVKMKEKGDIPEGYSVSREKKERFSLILESASTNQTSMYLCASSLWHITGNNSPLHFGNGTRLTVT.

CDR3 sequence: CASSADRGSTGELFF. The CDR3 DNA reads as TGTGCCAGCAGCGCGGACAGGGGGAGTACCGGGGAGCTGTTTTTT. The chain uses TRBV5-8 and TRBJ2-2; 10 positions agree with TRBD1. V gave up 4 bases and J gave up 5 bases; unmatched junction bases: 5. The germline V gene has CDR1 SGHTS and CDR2 YDEGEE. The CDR3 length is 15 residues.

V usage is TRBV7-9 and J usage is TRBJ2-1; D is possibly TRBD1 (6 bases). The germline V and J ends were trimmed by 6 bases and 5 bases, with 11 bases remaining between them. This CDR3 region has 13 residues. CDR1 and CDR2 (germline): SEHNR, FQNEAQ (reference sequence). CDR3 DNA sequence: TGTGCCAGCAGGAGGACAGTCAACAATGAGCAGTTCTTC. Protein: CASRRTVNNEQFF.